The rows below give T cell receptor beta chains drawn from one sample of a study of cytomegalovirus exposure and HLA in healthy donors. Clones were read by immunoSEQ multiplex PCR, and TCRdb kept only the in-frame ones, dropping some. Here the sample spans 200,000 to 250,000 clones, 80% to 90% being singletons. Input material: PBMCs. These receptors were obtained from a man aged 25-40 years in good health and CMV-seronegative. The conserved cysteine and the conserved F or W are not part of the CDR3 here. Each record gives: J gene, V gene, CDR3 protein.

>TRBJ1-1|TRBV5-4
ASSPGTGGADTEAF
>TRBJ2-7|TRBV6-6
ASSYDTRTRRY
>TRBJ2-3|TRBV28
ASSDRSTDTQY
>TRBJ2-3|TRBV6-4
ASSAGRAAATDTQY
>TRBJ1-5|TRBV5-6
ASSLAGEAHQH
>TRBJ1-1|TRBV18
ASSPKTGWSEAF
>TRBJ1-1|TRBV7-8
ASSHRGGTEAF
>TRBJ1-6|TRBV5-1
ASSLAGQGDSPLH
>TRBJ1-4|TRBV7-9
ASSLGLNEKLF
>TRBJ2-3|TRBV6-5
ASRGGADTQY
>TRBJ2-7|TRBV28
ASRETENEQY